This T cell receptor (beta chain) was profiled in a study of shared clonotypes between healthy human individuals. Study-wide results and limits: With few donors, the genetic and exposure-history diversity represented was limited. Unshared clonotypes carried lower generation probabilities than those common to all four donors.

The V and J ends lost 4 bases and 3 bases respectively, with 24 bases between them. The CDR3 sequence is 18 residues long. Germline V CDR1 and CDR2: LGHNA, YSLEER. Concerning this clone itself: Its antigen is unknown.

Replicate sorted-subset PCRs were loaded with 150 to 250 ng DNA, 30,000 to 35,000 T cell genomes. The protocol was immunoSEQ multiplex PCR, while the TCRdb copy is restricted to in-frame clones and leaves out a portion. The sample has 2 million to 2.5 million clones, under 95% seen once. The chain uses TRBV4-3 and TRBJ1-1; maybe TRBD1 (6 bases). The clonotype originates from a man aged 18 to 30 in good health. Some clones in this sample may be carry-over from other donors' samples. Sequencing was done on a sample of naive CD4+ T cells from PBMCs. Documented subset: CD45RA+ positively selected. For the CDR3, the DNA is TGCGCCAGCAGCCCCACTGGGCGGGGGGCCCCAGCGGACACTGAAGCTTTCTTT. Translation gives CASSPTGRGAPADTEAFF.